These T cell receptor beta chains were read from a single sample in a study of tumor and adjacent non-tumor tissue in lung cancer. MiXCR, run by TCRdb on the multiplex PCR reads, gives a single entry per CDR3 protein. The data contain about 85,000 distinct CDR3 sequences, 61% of them singletons. Sequencing was performed on lung tumor tissue. The receptors stem from a man between 65 and 85 years old with non-small cell lung cancer. The conserved cysteine and the conserved F or W are not part of the CDR3 here.

v_call: TRBV19; j_call: TRBJ2-2; cdr3_aa: ASNSGASYTGELF
v_call: TRBV19; j_call: TRBJ2-3; cdr3_aa: DSTLTSGGPDTQY
v_call: TRBV5-1; j_call: TRBJ2-7; cdr3_aa: VSSLDVGNMGRAY
v_call: TRBV4-2; j_call: TRBJ2-7; cdr3_aa: ASSQVLRGEQY
v_call: TRBV11-2; j_call: TRBJ2-3; cdr3_aa: VSSSFREMQY
v_call: TRBV12-3/TRBV12-4; j_call: TRBJ2-5; cdr3_aa: ASSPLGLVTQY
v_call: TRBV28; j_call: TRBJ2-5; cdr3_aa: ASSLGSQETQY
v_call: TRBV12-3/TRBV12-4; j_call: TRBJ1-4; cdr3_aa: ASSLRGLGEKLF
v_call: TRBV6-2/TRBV6-3; j_call: TRBJ1-5; cdr3_aa: TSSHARDRGTTKEWSNQPQH
v_call: TRBV29-1; j_call: TRBJ2-3; cdr3_aa: SGRGSTDTQY
v_call: TRBV29-1; j_call: TRBJ2-1; cdr3_aa: SVPRGAGTGINEQF
v_call: TRBV11-2; j_call: TRBJ2-3; cdr3_aa: ASSPGLAWPLSTDTQY
v_call: TRBV2; j_call: TRBJ1-6; cdr3_aa: ASSPGRQNSPLH